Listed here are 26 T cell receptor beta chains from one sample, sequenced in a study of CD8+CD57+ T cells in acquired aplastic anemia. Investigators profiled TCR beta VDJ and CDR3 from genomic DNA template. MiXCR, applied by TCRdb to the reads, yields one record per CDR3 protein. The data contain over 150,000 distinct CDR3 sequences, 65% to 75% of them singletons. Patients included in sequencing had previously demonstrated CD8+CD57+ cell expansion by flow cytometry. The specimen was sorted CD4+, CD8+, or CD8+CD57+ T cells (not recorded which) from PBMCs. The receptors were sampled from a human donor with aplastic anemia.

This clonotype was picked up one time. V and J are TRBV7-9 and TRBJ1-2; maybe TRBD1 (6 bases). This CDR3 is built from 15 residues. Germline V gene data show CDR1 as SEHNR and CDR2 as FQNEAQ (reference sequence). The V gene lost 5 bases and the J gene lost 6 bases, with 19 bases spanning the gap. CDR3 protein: CASSPGSLGAHGYTF. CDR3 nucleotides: TGTGCCAGCAGCCCGGGCTCATTGGGGGCCCATGGCTACACCTTC.

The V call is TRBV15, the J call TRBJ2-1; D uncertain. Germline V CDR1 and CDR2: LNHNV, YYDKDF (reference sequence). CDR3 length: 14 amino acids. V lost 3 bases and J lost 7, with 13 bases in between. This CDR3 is CATSREGPRNEQFF. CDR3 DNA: TGTGCCACCAGCAGGGAAGGACCCAGGAATGAGCAGTTCTTC.

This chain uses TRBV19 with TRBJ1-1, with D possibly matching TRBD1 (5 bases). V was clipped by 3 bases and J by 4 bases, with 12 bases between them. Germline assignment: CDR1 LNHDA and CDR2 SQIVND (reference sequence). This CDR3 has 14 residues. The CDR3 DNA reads TGTGCCAGTAGTATCAGGGAGGGAATCACTGAAGCTTTCTTT. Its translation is CASSIREGITEAFF.

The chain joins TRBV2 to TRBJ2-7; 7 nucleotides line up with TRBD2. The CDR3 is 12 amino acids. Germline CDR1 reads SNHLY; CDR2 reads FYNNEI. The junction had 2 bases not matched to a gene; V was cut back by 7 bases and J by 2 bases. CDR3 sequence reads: CASTGLAYEQYF. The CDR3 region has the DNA TGTGCCAGCACAGGACTAGCCTACGAGCAGTACTTC.

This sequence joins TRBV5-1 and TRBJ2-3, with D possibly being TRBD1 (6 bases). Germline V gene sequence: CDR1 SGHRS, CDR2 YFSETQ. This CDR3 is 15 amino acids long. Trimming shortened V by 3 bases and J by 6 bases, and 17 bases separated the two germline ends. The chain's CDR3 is CASSSRDTGRDTQYF. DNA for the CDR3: TGCGCCAGCAGCTCCCGGGACACGGGGCGGGATACGCAGTATTTT.

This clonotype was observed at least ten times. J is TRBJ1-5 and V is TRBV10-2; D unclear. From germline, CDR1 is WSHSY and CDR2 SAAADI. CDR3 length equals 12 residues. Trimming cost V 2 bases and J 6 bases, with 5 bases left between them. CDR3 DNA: TGCGCCAGCAGTGAGCTGTCTCAGCCCCAGCATTTT. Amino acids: CASSELSQPQHF.

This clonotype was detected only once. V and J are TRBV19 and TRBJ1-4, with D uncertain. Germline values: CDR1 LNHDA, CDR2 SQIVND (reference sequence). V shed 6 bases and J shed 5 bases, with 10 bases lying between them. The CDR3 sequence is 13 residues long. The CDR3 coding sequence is TGTGCCAGTAGCACTGGTAGAAATGAAAAACTGTTTTTT. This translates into CASSTGRNEKLFF.

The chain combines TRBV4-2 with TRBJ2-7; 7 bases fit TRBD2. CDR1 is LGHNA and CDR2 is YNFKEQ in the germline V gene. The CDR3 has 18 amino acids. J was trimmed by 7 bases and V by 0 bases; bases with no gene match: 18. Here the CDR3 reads CASSQDTPLGEGYNEQYV. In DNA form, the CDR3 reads TGTGCCAGCAGCCAAGACACTCCTTTGGGGGAGGGGTACAATGAGCAGTACGTC.

The CDR3 nucleotides are TGTGCCAGCAGCTTAATGGGCGGTGGCTCCTACGAGCAGTACTTC. Protein: CASSLMGGGSYEQYF. The chain has TRBV7-3 and TRBJ2-7; no clear D gene. The CDR3 is made up of 15 amino acids. Germline CDR1 is SGHTA and CDR2 is FQGTGA. Trimming took 1 base from V and 0 from J, leaving 10 bases between them.

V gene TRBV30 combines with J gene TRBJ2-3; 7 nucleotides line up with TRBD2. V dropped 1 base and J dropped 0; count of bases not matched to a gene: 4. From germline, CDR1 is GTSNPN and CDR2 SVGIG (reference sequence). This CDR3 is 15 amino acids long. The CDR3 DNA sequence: TGTGCCTGGAGTGCCGGACTAGGAAGCACAGATACGCAGTATTTT. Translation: CAWSAGLGSTDTQYF.

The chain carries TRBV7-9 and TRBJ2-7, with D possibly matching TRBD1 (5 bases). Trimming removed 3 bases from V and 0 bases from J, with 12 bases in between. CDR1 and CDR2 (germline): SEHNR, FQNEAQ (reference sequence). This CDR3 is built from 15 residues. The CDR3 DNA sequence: TGTGCCAGCAGCTTGGACATCTCGAGCTCCTACGAGCAGTACTTC. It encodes CASSLDISSSYEQYF.

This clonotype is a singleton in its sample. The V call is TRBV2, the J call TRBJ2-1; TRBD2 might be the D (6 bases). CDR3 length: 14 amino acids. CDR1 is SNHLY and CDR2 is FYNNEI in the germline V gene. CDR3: CALCLASSYNEQFF. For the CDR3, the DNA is TGTGCTCTATGCCTAGCGAGCTCCTACAATGAGCAGTTCTTC.

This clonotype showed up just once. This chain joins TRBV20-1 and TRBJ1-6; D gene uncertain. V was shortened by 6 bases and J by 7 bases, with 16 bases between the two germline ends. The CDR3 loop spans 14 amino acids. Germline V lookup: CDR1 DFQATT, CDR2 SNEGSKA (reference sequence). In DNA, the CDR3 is TGCAGTGCGAAGGGTGATCAAGGGAATTCACCCCTCCACTTT. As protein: CSAKGDQGNSPLHF.

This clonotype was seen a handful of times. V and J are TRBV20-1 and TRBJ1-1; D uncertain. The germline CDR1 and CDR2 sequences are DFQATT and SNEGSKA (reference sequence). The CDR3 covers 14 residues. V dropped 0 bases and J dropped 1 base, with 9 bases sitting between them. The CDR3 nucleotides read TGCAGTGCTAGAGATCGGGCAGCGAACACTGAAGCTTTCTTT. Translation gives CSARDRAANTEAFF.

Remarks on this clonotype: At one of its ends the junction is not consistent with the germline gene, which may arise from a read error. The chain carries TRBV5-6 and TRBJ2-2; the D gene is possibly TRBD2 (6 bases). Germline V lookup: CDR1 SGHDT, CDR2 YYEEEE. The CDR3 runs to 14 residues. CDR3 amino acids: CASSLAGEAGGLFF. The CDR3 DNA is TGTGCCAGCAGCTTGGCTGGGGAGGCCGGGGGGCTGTTTTTT.

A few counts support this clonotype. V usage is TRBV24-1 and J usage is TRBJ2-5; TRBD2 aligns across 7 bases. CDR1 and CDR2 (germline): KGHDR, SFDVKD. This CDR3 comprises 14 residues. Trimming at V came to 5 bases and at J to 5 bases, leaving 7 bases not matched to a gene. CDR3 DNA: TGTGCCACCAGTGCGCCGGGAGGACGGGAGACCCAGTACTTC. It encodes CATSAPGGRETQYF.

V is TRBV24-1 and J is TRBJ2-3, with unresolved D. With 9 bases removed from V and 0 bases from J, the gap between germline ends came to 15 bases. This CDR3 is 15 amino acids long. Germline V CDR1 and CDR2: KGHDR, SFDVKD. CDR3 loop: CATSITGPSTDTQYF. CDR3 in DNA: TGTGCCACCTCCATAACGGGCCCTAGCACAGATACGCAGTATTTT.

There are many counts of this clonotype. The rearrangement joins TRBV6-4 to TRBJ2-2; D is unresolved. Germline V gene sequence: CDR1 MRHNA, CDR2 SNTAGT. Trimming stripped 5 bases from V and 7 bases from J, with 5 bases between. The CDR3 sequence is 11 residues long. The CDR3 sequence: CASSSGGELFF. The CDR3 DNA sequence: TGTGCCAGCAGTAGTGGCGGGGAGCTGTTTTTT.

As DNA, the CDR3 is TGCAGTGCCGTCCGGGAGGGCCACGAGCAGTACTTC. It codes for CSAVREGHEQYF. V gene TRBV20-1 combines with J gene TRBJ2-7, with 8 bases that match TRBD2. Germline CDR1 is DFQATT and CDR2 is SNEGSKA (reference sequence). The CDR3 covers 12 residues. V shed 6 bases, J shed 5 bases, and the junction held 6 bases outside the gene matches.

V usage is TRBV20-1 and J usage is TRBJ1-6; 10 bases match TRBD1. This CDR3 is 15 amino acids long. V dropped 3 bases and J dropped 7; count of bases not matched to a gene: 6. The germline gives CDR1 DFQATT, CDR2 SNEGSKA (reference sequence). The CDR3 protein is CSARGQGFGNSPLHF. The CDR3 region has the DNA TGCAGTGCTAGGGGACAGGGGTTTGGAAATTCACCCCTCCACTTT.

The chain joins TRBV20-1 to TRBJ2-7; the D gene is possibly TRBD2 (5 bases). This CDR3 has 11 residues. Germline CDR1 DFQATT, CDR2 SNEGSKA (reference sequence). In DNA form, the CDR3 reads TGCAGCATTAAGCGGAACTACGAGCAGTACTTC. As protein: CSIKRNYEQYF.

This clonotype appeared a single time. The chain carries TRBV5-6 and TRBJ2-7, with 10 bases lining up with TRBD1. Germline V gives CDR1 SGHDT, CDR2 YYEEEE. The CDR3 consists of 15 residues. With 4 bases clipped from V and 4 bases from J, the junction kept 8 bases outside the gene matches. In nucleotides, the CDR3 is TGTGCCAGCAGCCAAGACAGGGGGCATTCGTACGAGCAGTACTTC. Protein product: CASSQDRGHSYEQYF.

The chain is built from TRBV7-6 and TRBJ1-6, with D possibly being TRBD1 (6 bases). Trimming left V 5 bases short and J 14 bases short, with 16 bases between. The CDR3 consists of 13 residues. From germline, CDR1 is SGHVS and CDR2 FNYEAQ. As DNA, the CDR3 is TGTGCCAGCAGCCCAACAGGGCAGTCTACCCTCCACTTT. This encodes CASSPTGQSTLHF.

The DNA of the CDR3 is TGCAGTGCTAGAGATCTATTAGCGGGACAGGACTCCCGACTAGCGGGCATCCCCTACGAGCAGTACTTC. It codes for CSARDLLAGQDSRLAGIPYEQYF. The chain uses TRBV20-1 and TRBJ2-7, with 10 nucleotides matching TRBD2. Germline-derived CDR1 and CDR2 are DFQATT and SNEGSKA (reference sequence). The V segment lost 0 bases and the J segment 2 bases; nucleotides outside the gene matches: 28. The CDR3 totals 23 residues.

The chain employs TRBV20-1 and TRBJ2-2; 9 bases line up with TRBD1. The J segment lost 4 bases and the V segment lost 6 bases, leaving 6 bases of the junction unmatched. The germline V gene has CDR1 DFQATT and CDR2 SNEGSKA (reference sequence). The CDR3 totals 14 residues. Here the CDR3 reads CSASGQGGTGELFF. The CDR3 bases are TGCAGTGCCTCGGGACAGGGCGGCACCGGGGAGCTGTTTTTT.

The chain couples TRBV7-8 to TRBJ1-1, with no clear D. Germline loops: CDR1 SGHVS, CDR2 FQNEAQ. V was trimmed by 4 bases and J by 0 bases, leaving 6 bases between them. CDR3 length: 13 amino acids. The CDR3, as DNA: TGTGCCAGCAGCTATGACTTGAACACTGAAGCTTTCTTT. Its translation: CASSYDLNTEAFF.